The subject of this entry is one T cell receptor (beta chain). This record belongs to a study of blood T cell repertoires in COVID-19. Study overall: From the United States, Italy and Spain came samples of acute and convalescent COVID-19. Sources were T cells, B-cell-depleted T cells, or PBMCs; the material itself was cDNA or gDNA.

Clones were sequenced by immunoSEQ multiplex PCR, and TCRdb holds only the in-frame ones, with some missing. The top ten hold about 3% of the sample, which has roughly 150,000 clones, about 89% seen once. This clonotype was obtained from a man aged 55 to 69 with acute or convalescent COVID-19. Sequencing was carried out using peripheral blood.

Here the CDR3 reads CASSLVLSDRGTEAFF. The DNA for the CDR3 is TGTGCCAGCAGCCTAGTACTGTCGGACAGGGGCACTGAAGCTTTCTTT. The chain uses TRBV7-6 and TRBJ1-1, with 9 nucleotides matching TRBD1. Germline trimming cut 5 bases from V and 4 bases from J; bases unmatched to any gene: 11. This CDR3 has 16 residues. Germline-derived CDR1 and CDR2 are SGHVS and FNYEAQ.